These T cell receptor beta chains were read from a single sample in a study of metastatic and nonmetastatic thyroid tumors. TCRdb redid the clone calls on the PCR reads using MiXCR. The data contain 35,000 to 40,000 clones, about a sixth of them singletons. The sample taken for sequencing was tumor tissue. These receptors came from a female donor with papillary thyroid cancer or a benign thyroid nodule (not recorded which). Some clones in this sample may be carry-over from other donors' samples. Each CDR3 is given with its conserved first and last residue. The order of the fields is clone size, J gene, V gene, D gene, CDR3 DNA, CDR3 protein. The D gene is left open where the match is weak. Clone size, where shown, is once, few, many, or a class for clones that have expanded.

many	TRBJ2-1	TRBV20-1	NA	TGCAGTGCTAGTGGGGCAGATTTAGCCTACAATGAGCAGTTCTTC	CSASGADLAYNEQFF
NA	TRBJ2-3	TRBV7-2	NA	TGTGCCAGCAGCTCTAGCCCTCCCAGAGATACGCATTATTTT	CASSSSPPRDTHYF
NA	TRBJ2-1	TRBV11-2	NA	TGTGCCAGCAGCTTCATTGATGGACATGAACAGTTCTTC	CASSFIDGHEQFF
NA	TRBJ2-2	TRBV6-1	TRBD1	TGTGCCAGCAGACGCGGACAGGCTCAAGAAACCGGGGAGCTGTTTTTT	CASRRGQAQETGELFF
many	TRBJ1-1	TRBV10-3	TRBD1	TGTGCCATCAGTGATTCAGGGGGCACTGAAGCTTTCTTT	CAISDSGGTEAFF
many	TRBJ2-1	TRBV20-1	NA	TGCAGTGCCAGCGGTACTGCTAATGAGCAGTTCTTC	CSASGTANEQFF
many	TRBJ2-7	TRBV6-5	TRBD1	TGTGCCAGCAGTTACGACAGGGGGGGACTGTACGAGCAGTACTTC	CASSYDRGGLYEQYF
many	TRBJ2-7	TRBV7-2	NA	TGTGCCAGCAGCTTGGGGGGAGGTGAGCAGTACTTC	CASSLGGGEQYF
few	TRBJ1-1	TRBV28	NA	TGTGCCAGCAACCCAAGGACATTTCGTGAAGCTTTCTTT	CASNPRTFREAFF
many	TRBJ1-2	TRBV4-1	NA	TGCGCCAGCAGTCCCGGCCTAAGGGGAAGGCTATATGGCTACACCTTC	CASSPGLRGRLYGYTF
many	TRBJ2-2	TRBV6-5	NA	TGTGCCAGCAGTTACTCGCGAGGAGTCGGGGAGCTGTTTTTT	CASSYSRGVGELFF
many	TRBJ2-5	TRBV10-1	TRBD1	TGCGCCAGCAGTGAGGGACAGGGTATTTTGGAGACCCAGTACTTC	CASSEGQGILETQYF
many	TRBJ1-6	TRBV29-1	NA	TGCAGCGTTTCGGACAACTATAATTCACCCCTCCACTTT	CSVSDNYNSPLHF
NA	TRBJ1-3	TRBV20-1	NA	TGCAGTGATAGGGACGGTGAAACGGGCACAATATATTTT	CSDRDGETGTIYF
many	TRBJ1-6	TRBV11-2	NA	TGTGCCAGCAGACATACGACAGGAGTCTACAATTCACCCCTCCACTTT	CASRHTTGVYNSPLHF
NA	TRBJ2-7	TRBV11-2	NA	TGTGCCAGCAGCATCATTCCCGAGGCATACGTGCAGTACTTC	CASSIIPEAYVQYF
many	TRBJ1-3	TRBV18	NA	TGTGCCAGCTCACCGGGGATCGGACTCGGAAACACCATATATTTT	CASSPGIGLGNTIYF
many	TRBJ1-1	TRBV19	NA	TGTGCCAGTAGAGGGTATGGAGGGATGAACACTGAAGCTTTCTTT	CASRGYGGMNTEAFF
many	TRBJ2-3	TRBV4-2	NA	TGTGCCAGCAGCCAAGAGGAAACAAGCACAGATACGCAGTATTTT	CASSQEETSTDTQYF
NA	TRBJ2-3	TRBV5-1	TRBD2	TGCGCCAGCAGCTTAAATTTAGGGAGGGGCACAGATACGCAGTATTTT	CASSLNLGRGTDTQYF
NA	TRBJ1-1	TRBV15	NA	TGTGCCACCAGCACCCCCGTCGGGGAGAATGAAGCTTTCTTT	CATSTPVGENEAFF
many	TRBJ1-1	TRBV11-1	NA	TGTGCCAGCAGCTACCGACAGGTTGGGCGCTTGAACACTGAAGCTTTCTTT	CASSYRQVGRLNTEAFF
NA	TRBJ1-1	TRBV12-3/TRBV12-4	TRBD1	TGTGCCAGCAGTATCACAGGGGAGGGTACTGAAGCTTTCTTT	CASSITGEGTEAFF
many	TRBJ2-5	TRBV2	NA	TGTGCCAGCAGGAGCACAAGGGGTGGGGTCCAAGAGACCCAGTACTTC	CASRSTRGGVQETQYF
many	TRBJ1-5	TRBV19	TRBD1	TGTGCCAGCAAAGACAGGGGAGGATTTCAGCCCCAGCATTTT	CASKDRGGFQPQHF
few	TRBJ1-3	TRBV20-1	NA	TGCAGTGTTCCAGGGGTCTCTGGAAACACCATATATTTT	CSVPGVSGNTIYF
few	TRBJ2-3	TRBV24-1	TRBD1	TGTGCCACCAGTGAAATTCCGGGACAGCCAGATACACAGTATTTT	CATSEIPGQPDTQYF
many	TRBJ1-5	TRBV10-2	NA	TGCGCCACATCCGCTTCCAGCCTCAATCAGCCCCAGCATTTT	CATSASSLNQPQHF
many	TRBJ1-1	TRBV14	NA	TGTGCCAGCAGCCGGAGACAGAAGAACACTGAAGCTTTCTTT	CASSRRQKNTEAFF
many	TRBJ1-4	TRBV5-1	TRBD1	TGCGCCAGCAGCTTGGCCCCAGGGGGGGCAACTAATGAAAAACTGTTTTTT	CASSLAPGGATNEKLFF
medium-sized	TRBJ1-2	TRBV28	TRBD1	TGTGCCAGCAGCCCAAATACAGGGGATCTTCTCGCGAATGGCTACACCTTC	CASSPNTGDLLANGYTF
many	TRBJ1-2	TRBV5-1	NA	TGCGCCAGCAGCCCGGGGGGCTTTGGCTACACCTTC	CASSPGGFGYTF
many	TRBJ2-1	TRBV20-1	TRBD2	TGCAGTGCCCCGGGACTAGCGGGAGTTGAGCAGTTCTTC	CSAPGLAGVEQFF
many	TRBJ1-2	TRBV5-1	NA	TGCGCCAGCAGCCCGAATAACTATGGCTACACCTTC	CASSPNNYGYTF
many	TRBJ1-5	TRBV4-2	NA	TGTGCCAGCAGCCAATCAGGAAATCAGCCCCAGCATTTT	CASSQSGNQPQHF
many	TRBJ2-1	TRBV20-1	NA	TGCAGTGCTACCGAAGGTTACAATGAGCAGTTCTTC	CSATEGYNEQFF
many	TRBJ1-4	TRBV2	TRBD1	TGTGCCACCCACAGGGGTGGAAATGAAAAACTGTTTTTT	CATHRGGNEKLFF
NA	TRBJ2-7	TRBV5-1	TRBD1	TGCGCCAGCAGCTTTGTCTGGTACAGGGGGTGGTACGAGCAGTACTTC	CASSFVWYRGWYEQYF
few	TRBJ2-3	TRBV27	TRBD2	TGTGCCAGTACAGACAGCAGCGGGGAGAGCAAAGATACGCAGTATTTT	CASTDSSGESKDTQYF
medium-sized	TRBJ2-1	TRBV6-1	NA	TGTGCCAGCAGTGGGCAGATCTACAATGAGCAGTTCTTC	CASSGQIYNEQFF
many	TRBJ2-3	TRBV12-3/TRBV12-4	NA	TGTGCCAGCAGTCTCGGACCCAAACCAGATACGCAGTATTTT	CASSLGPKPDTQYF
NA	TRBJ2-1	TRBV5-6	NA	TGTGCCAGCAGCTTGGAAATTTCACGAGACAATGAGCAGTTCTTC	CASSLEISRDNEQFF
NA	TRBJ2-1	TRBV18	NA	TGTGCCAGCTCACCAACGTTTCGCGGGATCTCCTACAATGAGCAGTTCTTC	CASSPTFRGISYNEQFF
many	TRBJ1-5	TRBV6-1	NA	TGTGCCAGCAGTCGTATTTGGGGCTTCAATCAGCCCCAGCATTTT	CASSRIWGFNQPQHF
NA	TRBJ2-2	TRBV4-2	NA	TGTGCCAGCAGCCAAGAGGGGTCTTTGGAGGACACCGGGGAGCTGTTTTTT	CASSQEGSLEDTGELFF
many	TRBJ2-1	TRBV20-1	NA	TGCAGTGCTAGAGATTGGGCAGCAAGGGCTTTC	CSARDWAARAF
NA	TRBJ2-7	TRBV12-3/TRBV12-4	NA	TGTGCCAGCACCATGTACGGGCCCGGATACGAGCAGTACTTC	CASTMYGPGYEQYF
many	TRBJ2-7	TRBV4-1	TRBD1	TGCGCCAGCAGCCAAGATGCCGGGACAGGGTACGAGCAGTACTTC	CASSQDAGTGYEQYF
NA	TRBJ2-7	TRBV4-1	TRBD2	TGCGCCAGCAGCCAAGGGGGACTAGCGGGAGGGGGCAGCTCCTACGAGCAGTACTTC	CASSQGGLAGGGSSYEQYF
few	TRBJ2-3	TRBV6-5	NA	TGTGCCAGCAGTTTTCGAGGGGGAGGTACTAGAACAGATACGCAGTATTTT	CASSFRGGGTRTDTQYF
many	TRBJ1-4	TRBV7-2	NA	TGTGCCAGCAGCCTACAAGGAGGGGGAGGAAATGAAAAACTGTTTTTT	CASSLQGGGGNEKLFF
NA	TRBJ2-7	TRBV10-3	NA	TGTGCCGTCAGTTTGGGTAGCTCCTACGAGCAGTACTTC	CAVSLGSSYEQYF
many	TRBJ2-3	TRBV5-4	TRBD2	TGTGCCAGCAGCTTTGGACTAGCGGGGTACACAGATACGCAGTATTTT	CASSFGLAGYTDTQYF
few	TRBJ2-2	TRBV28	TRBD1	TGTGCCAGCAGTTCAACCGGGACAGGGATTCGCGGGGAGCTGTTTTTT	CASSSTGTGIRGELFF
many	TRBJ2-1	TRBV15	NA	TGTGCCACCAGTAACCACCAGGGTTCCAATGAGCAGTTCTTC	CATSNHQGSNEQFF
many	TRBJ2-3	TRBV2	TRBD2	TGTGCCAGCAGTGATCGAGGACTAGCGTCGTCAGATACGCAGTATTTT	CASSDRGLASSDTQYF
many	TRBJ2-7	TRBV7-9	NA	TGTGCCAGCAGCTTAGGTACAGGGTCAACCTACGAGCAGTACTTC	CASSLGTGSTYEQYF
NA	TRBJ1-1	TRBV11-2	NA	TGTGCCATCAGCTTAAAGCGGAACACTGAAGCTTCCTTT	CAISLKRNTEASF
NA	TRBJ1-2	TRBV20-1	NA	TGCAGTGCTAGAGTAGGTGGCGATCATGGCTACACCTTC	CSARVGGDHGYTF
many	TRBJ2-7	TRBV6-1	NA	TGTGCCAGCAGTGACCAGGTCTCCTACGAGCAGTACTTC	CASSDQVSYEQYF